This T cell receptor beta chain was documented in a study of technical replicates of blood from a few donors (dated by TCRdb to the late 2010s). The library was prepared using the immunoSEQ multiplex PCR assay. TCRdb provides this immuneACCESS table in a form limited to in-frame rearrangements. Some clones are lacking; in checked studies, under half of them reflect an unresolved V gene, and why the rest are absent is not known. The sample table shows around 70,000 clones, and around 97% are seen once. The biggest ten clones account for approximately 0.2% of the sample. Reading the germline V gene gives CDR1 SQVTM and CDR2 ANQGSEA. The V end loses 3 bases and the J end loses 3 bases, and a stretch of 7 bases separates them. Its CDR3 holds 12 amino acids, cysteine through phenylalanine. The read is trimmed to its CDR3 DNA, 36 bases read in frame from base 1. Details on this clone: The antigen it binds to is not known. It has no much larger one-base neighbor in the sample; base qualities were not kept.

This receptor was identified in a human donor in good health. The chain is encoded by TRBV29-1 joined to TRBJ2-3; TRBD1 is a possible D gene, resting on 6 matching bases. Material for sequencing was T cells isolated from PBMCs. The DNA sequence follows: TGCAGCGTTGAGCAGGGGACAGATACGCAGTATTTT. Its product reads: CSVEQGTDTQYF.